These T cell receptor beta chains were read from a single sample in a study of cytomegalovirus exposure and HLA in healthy donors. Method: immunoSEQ multiplex PCR; TCRdb's copy keeps in-frame clones and lacks some. The sample shows 150,000 to 200,000 clones, around 80% of them seen only once. The sample consisted of PBMCs. The receptor set was obtained from a girl aged 5 to 17 in good health and CMV-seropositive. The CDR3 runs from the conserved cysteine through the conserved F or W. The D gene is left open where the match is weak. Size values are once, few and many counts, or a class for expanded clones, and some rows have none.

clone_size: once; d_call: TRBD1; j_call: TRBJ2-1; v_call: TRBV7-9; cdr3_nt: TGTGCCAGCAGCTACTACAGGGGTCTCAACAATGAGCAGTTCTTC; cdr3_aa: CASSYYRGLNNEQFF
clone_size: -; d_call: -; j_call: TRBJ1-2; v_call: TRBV10-3; cdr3_nt: TGTGCCACCAGGATGCTTGAGAGCTACACCTTC; cdr3_aa: CATRMLESYTF
clone_size: -; d_call: TRBD1; j_call: TRBJ2-5; v_call: TRBV25-1; cdr3_nt: TGTGCCAGCAGTGGACGACAGGGGTATAGGGGAGAGACCCAGTACTTC; cdr3_aa: CASSGRQGYRGETQYF
clone_size: -; d_call: TRBD1; j_call: TRBJ2-7; v_call: TRBV29-1; cdr3_nt: TGCAGCGCCGGGACAGGGGAGACCTACGAGCAGTACTTC; cdr3_aa: CSAGTGETYEQYF
clone_size: -; d_call: -; j_call: TRBJ1-5; v_call: TRBV18; cdr3_nt: TGTGCCAGCTCACCGGCAGATAGCAATCAGCCCCAGCATTTT; cdr3_aa: CASSPADSNQPQHF
clone_size: -; d_call: -; j_call: TRBJ2-7; v_call: TRBV6-1; cdr3_nt: TGTGCCAGCAGAGACACGACCTACGAGCAGTACTTC; cdr3_aa: CASRDTTYEQYF
clone_size: -; d_call: -; j_call: TRBJ1-1; v_call: TRBV27; cdr3_nt: TGTGCCAGCAGTTTCTTCGGGAACACTGAAGCTTTCTTT; cdr3_aa: CASSFFGNTEAFF
clone_size: few; d_call: TRBD1; j_call: TRBJ1-1; v_call: TRBV7-2; cdr3_nt: TGTGCCAGCAGATCACAGGGGGACACTGAAGCTTTCTTT; cdr3_aa: CASRSQGDTEAFF
clone_size: -; d_call: -; j_call: TRBJ2-3; v_call: TRBV7-6; cdr3_nt: TGTGCCAGCAGCTTAGAATCCTTATATACGCAGTATTTT; cdr3_aa: CASSLESLYTQYF
clone_size: -; d_call: TRBD1; j_call: TRBJ1-1; v_call: TRBV27; cdr3_nt: TGTGCCAGCAGTTCCCAGACAGGGGGGCACACTGAAGCTTTCTTT; cdr3_aa: CASSSQTGGHTEAFF
clone_size: -; d_call: -; j_call: TRBJ2-7; v_call: TRBV6-1; cdr3_nt: TGTGCCAGCAGTGAAGTGGGCCCCGGACAGATACGGGTCTACGAGCAGTACTTC; cdr3_aa: CASSEVGPGQIRVYEQYF
clone_size: -; d_call: TRBD2; j_call: TRBJ2-1; v_call: TRBV2; cdr3_nt: TGTGCCAGCAGTTTAGCGGGAGCGGACAATGAGCAGTTCTTC; cdr3_aa: CASSLAGADNEQFF
clone_size: -; d_call: -; j_call: TRBJ2-3; v_call: TRBV10-3; cdr3_nt: TGTGCCATCCAGGGCTCCACAGATACGCAGTATTTT; cdr3_aa: CAIQGSTDTQYF
clone_size: -; d_call: TRBD1; j_call: TRBJ2-2; v_call: TRBV2; cdr3_nt: TGTGCCAGCAGGGGGACAGGGCGGAACACCGGGGAGCTGTTTTTT; cdr3_aa: CASRGTGRNTGELFF
clone_size: -; d_call: -; j_call: TRBJ2-6; v_call: TRBV19; cdr3_nt: TGTGCCACCGCGAGCTCTGGGGCCAACGTCCTGACTTTC; cdr3_aa: CATASSGANVLTF
clone_size: -; d_call: TRBD2; j_call: TRBJ2-7; v_call: TRBV10-3; cdr3_nt: TGTGCCATCAGTGAGTTCCCCGGACTAGCGGGAGTCTCCGAGCAGTACTTC; cdr3_aa: CAISEFPGLAGVSEQYF
clone_size: few; d_call: TRBD1; j_call: TRBJ1-4; v_call: TRBV10-3; cdr3_nt: TGTGCCATCAGTGAGTTCAACAGGGGGCAGACCCATGAAAAACTGTTTTTT; cdr3_aa: CAISEFNRGQTHEKLFF
clone_size: -; d_call: TRBD2; j_call: TRBJ2-1; v_call: TRBV6-5; cdr3_nt: TGTGCCAGCAGGCAGCGGGAGAGCAATTACGAGCAGTTCTTC; cdr3_aa: CASRQRESNYEQFF
clone_size: few; d_call: TRBD1; j_call: TRBJ1-5; v_call: TRBV10-2; cdr3_nt: TGCGCCAGCAGTGATGTGAAACAGGGGGATCAGCCCCAGCATTTT; cdr3_aa: CASSDVKQGDQPQHF
clone_size: -; d_call: TRBD2; j_call: TRBJ2-3; v_call: TRBV10-3; cdr3_nt: TGTGCCATCGGCAGCGGGAGGGGGGATACGCAGTATTTT; cdr3_aa: CAIGSGRGDTQYF
clone_size: -; d_call: -; j_call: TRBJ1-3; v_call: TRBV18; cdr3_nt: TGTGCCAGCTCCTCTACACAGGCTGGAAACACCATATATTTT; cdr3_aa: CASSSTQAGNTIYF
clone_size: -; d_call: TRBD1; j_call: TRBJ1-2; v_call: TRBV5-6; cdr3_nt: TGTGCCAGCAGATGGGACAGGGGGGATGGCTACACCTTC; cdr3_aa: CASRWDRGDGYTF
clone_size: -; d_call: TRBD1; j_call: TRBJ2-7; v_call: TRBV19; cdr3_nt: TGTGCCAGTAGTGGCCCGGGACAGCCAACGTACGAGCAGTACTTC; cdr3_aa: CASSGPGQPTYEQYF
clone_size: -; d_call: TRBD2; j_call: TRBJ2-7; v_call: TRBV5-5; cdr3_nt: TGTGCCAGCAGCTCTACTAGCGGGAGGGTGTTTTACGAGCAGTACTTC; cdr3_aa: CASSSTSGRVFYEQYF
clone_size: -; d_call: -; j_call: TRBJ2-5; v_call: TRBV18; cdr3_nt: TGTGCCAGCTCACCACGCATTGGGGCCGGCGAGGCCCAGTACTTC; cdr3_aa: CASSPRIGAGEAQYF
clone_size: -; d_call: -; j_call: TRBJ2-1; v_call: TRBV6-5; cdr3_nt: TGTGCCAGCAGTTACAATCCTTACAATGAGCAGTTCTTC; cdr3_aa: CASSYNPYNEQFF
clone_size: -; d_call: TRBD2; j_call: TRBJ2-1; v_call: TRBV6-5; cdr3_nt: TGTGCCAGCAGTAACCTACTAGCGGGAGGTAGCGAGCAGTTCTTC; cdr3_aa: CASSNLLAGGSEQFF
clone_size: -; d_call: TRBD1; j_call: TRBJ2-7; v_call: TRBV10-3; cdr3_nt: TGTGCCATCGGGACAGGGGATTACGAGCAGTACTTC; cdr3_aa: CAIGTGDYEQYF
clone_size: few; d_call: TRBD2; j_call: TRBJ2-3; v_call: TRBV7-8; cdr3_nt: TGTGCCAGCAGCTCCCAGGGACTAGCAAGCACAGATACGCAGTATTTT; cdr3_aa: CASSSQGLASTDTQYF
clone_size: -; d_call: -; j_call: TRBJ1-2; v_call: TRBV15; cdr3_nt: TGTGCCACCAGCAGAGATGCGGGACTGAATAGGGGCTACACCTTC; cdr3_aa: CATSRDAGLNRGYTF
clone_size: -; d_call: -; j_call: TRBJ2-1; v_call: TRBV7-9; cdr3_nt: TGTGCCAGCAGGGGTGCGGTGGACAATGAGCAGTTCTTC; cdr3_aa: CASRGAVDNEQFF
clone_size: -; d_call: TRBD1; j_call: TRBJ2-1; v_call: TRBV15; cdr3_nt: TGTGCCACCAGCCGTTCGCCGGGACAGACGAATGAGCAGTTCTTC; cdr3_aa: CATSRSPGQTNEQFF
clone_size: -; d_call: -; j_call: TRBJ1-1; v_call: TRBV7-9; cdr3_nt: TGTGCCAGCAGCTTACCGGGAGGGGGAGGTGAAGCTTTCTTT; cdr3_aa: CASSLPGGGGEAFF
clone_size: -; d_call: TRBD1; j_call: TRBJ1-2; v_call: TRBV11-2; cdr3_nt: TGTGCCAGCAGCTTATTCTCCGGGACAGGGGGCTTTGGCTACACCTTC; cdr3_aa: CASSLFSGTGGFGYTF
clone_size: -; d_call: -; j_call: TRBJ1-2; v_call: TRBV19; cdr3_nt: TGTGCCAGTATTGGATCAGGCTATGGCTACACCTTC; cdr3_aa: CASIGSGYGYTF
clone_size: -; d_call: -; j_call: TRBJ2-7; v_call: TRBV6-1; cdr3_nt: TGTGCCAGCAGCAGGCTTTCTCACGAGCAGTACTTC; cdr3_aa: CASSRLSHEQYF
clone_size: -; d_call: TRBD2; j_call: TRBJ2-7; v_call: TRBV13; cdr3_nt: TGTGCCAGCAGCTTACGCCCCAGCGGGGCCTACGAGCAGTACTTC; cdr3_aa: CASSLRPSGAYEQYF
clone_size: -; d_call: TRBD1; j_call: TRBJ1-2; v_call: TRBV12-5; cdr3_nt: TGTGCTAGTGGGGGGACAGGGGACTATGGCTACACCTTC; cdr3_aa: CASGGTGDYGYTF
clone_size: few; d_call: -; j_call: TRBJ2-7; v_call: TRBV6-5; cdr3_nt: TGTGCCAGCAGTTATATCGGACAGACCCGCGAGCAGTACTTC; cdr3_aa: CASSYIGQTREQYF
clone_size: -; d_call: -; j_call: TRBJ1-3; v_call: TRBV19; cdr3_nt: TGTGCCACCGAAAGACAGAGGGGAAACACCATATATTTT; cdr3_aa: CATERQRGNTIYF
clone_size: -; d_call: TRBD1; j_call: TRBJ1-1; v_call: TRBV10-2; cdr3_nt: TGCGCCAGCAGTTCTGCCAGGGGGAATGGTGCTTTCTTT; cdr3_aa: CASSSARGNGAFF
clone_size: -; d_call: -; j_call: TRBJ2-3; v_call: TRBV25-1; cdr3_nt: TGTGCCAGCAGTCCCCCCCTCCGCGAAGGAGGAACAGATACGCAGTATTTT; cdr3_aa: CASSPPLREGGTDTQYF
clone_size: -; d_call: TRBD1; j_call: TRBJ2-6; v_call: TRBV7-2; cdr3_nt: TGTGCCAGCAGCAGGACAGGGGCTGGGGCCAACGTCCTGACTTTC; cdr3_aa: CASSRTGAGANVLTF
clone_size: -; d_call: TRBD1; j_call: TRBJ1-1; v_call: TRBV2; cdr3_nt: TGTGCCAGCAGTCCCCAGGGACAGACTAACACTGAAGCTTTCTTT; cdr3_aa: CASSPQGQTNTEAFF
clone_size: -; d_call: -; j_call: TRBJ1-5; v_call: TRBV30; cdr3_nt: TGTGCCTGGGGAAGACAGACTGGTAATCAGCCCCAGCATTTT; cdr3_aa: CAWGRQTGNQPQHF
clone_size: -; d_call: TRBD2; j_call: TRBJ2-2; v_call: TRBV9; cdr3_nt: TGTGCCAGCAGCGTAGCGGGGCTAGCGGATTACACCGGGGAGCTGTTTTTT; cdr3_aa: CASSVAGLADYTGELFF
clone_size: -; d_call: TRBD1; j_call: TRBJ1-2; v_call: TRBV9; cdr3_nt: TGTGCCAGCAGCGTAGGGACAGGGGAAGTCTATGGCTACACCTTC; cdr3_aa: CASSVGTGEVYGYTF
clone_size: few; d_call: -; j_call: TRBJ2-7; v_call: TRBV11-2; cdr3_nt: TGTGCCAGCAGCTGGGACAAACCTGAGCAGTACTTC; cdr3_aa: CASSWDKPEQYF
clone_size: -; d_call: -; j_call: TRBJ1-4; v_call: TRBV4-1; cdr3_nt: TGCGCCAGCAGCCAAGAAAGGGTGGGGGGGAGAGCAACTAATGAAAAACTGTTTTTT; cdr3_aa: CASSQERVGGRATNEKLFF
clone_size: -; d_call: -; j_call: TRBJ2-1; v_call: TRBV5-4; cdr3_nt: TGTGCCAGCAGCCCATCCCTGGACGGGACTAGGGGGCAGCAGTTCTTC; cdr3_aa: CASSPSLDGTRGQQFF
clone_size: few; d_call: TRBD2; j_call: TRBJ2-5; v_call: TRBV30; cdr3_nt: TGTGCCTGGTACCCCACGACTAGCGGGTGGGGGACCCAGTACTTC; cdr3_aa: CAWYPTTSGWGTQYF
clone_size: -; d_call: -; j_call: TRBJ2-1; v_call: TRBV7-3; cdr3_nt: TGTGCCAGCAGCTTAGCGGGAACGTACAATGAGCAGTTCTTC; cdr3_aa: CASSLAGTYNEQFF
clone_size: -; d_call: TRBD2; j_call: TRBJ2-1; v_call: TRBV5-1; cdr3_nt: TGCGCCAGCAGCTTGGGACTAGCGGTAAATGAGCAGTTCTTC; cdr3_aa: CASSLGLAVNEQFF
clone_size: -; d_call: -; j_call: TRBJ2-3; v_call: TRBV7-9; cdr3_nt: TGTGCCAGCAGCCCCCACGGGAAACCTAGCACAGATACGCAGTATTTT; cdr3_aa: CASSPHGKPSTDTQYF
clone_size: -; d_call: TRBD1; j_call: TRBJ2-7; v_call: TRBV5-4; cdr3_nt: TGTGCCAGCAGCGTCGGAGGACAGGGGGTTTACGAGCAGTACTTC; cdr3_aa: CASSVGGQGVYEQYF
clone_size: -; d_call: TRBD2; j_call: TRBJ2-7; v_call: TRBV27; cdr3_nt: TGTGCCAGCAGTTTATGGGCGGCTAGCGGGAGGGTCGGTGAGCAGTACTTC; cdr3_aa: CASSLWAASGRVGEQYF
clone_size: -; d_call: -; j_call: TRBJ1-3; v_call: TRBV4-2; cdr3_nt: TGTGCCAGCACCCGGGGGGAGGTCTCATCAGGAAACACCATATATTTT; cdr3_aa: CASTRGEVSSGNTIYF
clone_size: -; d_call: -; j_call: TRBJ1-3; v_call: TRBV7-9; cdr3_nt: TGTGCCAGCAGCTTAAGGGAGGGAGCGGCTTCTGGAAACACCATATATTTT; cdr3_aa: CASSLREGAASGNTIYF
clone_size: once; d_call: TRBD2; j_call: TRBJ2-7; v_call: TRBV27; cdr3_nt: TGTGCCAGCACCCCACTAGCGGGAGGACGGAGGGACTACGAGCAGTACTTC; cdr3_aa: CASTPLAGGRRDYEQYF